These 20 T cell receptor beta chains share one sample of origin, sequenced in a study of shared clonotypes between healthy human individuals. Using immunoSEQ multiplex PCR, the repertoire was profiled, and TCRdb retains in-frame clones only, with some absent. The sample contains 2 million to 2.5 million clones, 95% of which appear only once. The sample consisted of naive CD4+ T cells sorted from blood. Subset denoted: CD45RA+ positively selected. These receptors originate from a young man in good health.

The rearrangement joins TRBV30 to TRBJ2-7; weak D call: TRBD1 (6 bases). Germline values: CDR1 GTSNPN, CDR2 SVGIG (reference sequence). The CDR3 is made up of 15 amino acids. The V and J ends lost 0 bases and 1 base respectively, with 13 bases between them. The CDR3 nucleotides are TGTGCCTGGAGTGTAATGGCAGGGGTATCCTACGAGCAGTACTTC. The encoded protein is CAWSVMAGVSYEQYF.

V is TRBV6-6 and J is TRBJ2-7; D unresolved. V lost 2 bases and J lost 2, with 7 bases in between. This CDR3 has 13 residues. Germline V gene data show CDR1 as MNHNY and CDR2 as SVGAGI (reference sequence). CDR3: CASSYRSAYEQYF. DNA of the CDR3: TGTGCCAGCAGTTACAGGTCGGCCTACGAGCAGTACTTC.

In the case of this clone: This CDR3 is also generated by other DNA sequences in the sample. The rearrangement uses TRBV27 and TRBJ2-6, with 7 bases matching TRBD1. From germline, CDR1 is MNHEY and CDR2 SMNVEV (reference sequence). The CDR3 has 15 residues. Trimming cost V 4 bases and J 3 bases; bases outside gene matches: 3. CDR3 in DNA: TGTGCCAGCAGTTCAAGGGGGCTTGGGGCCAACGTCCTGACTTTC. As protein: CASSSRGLGANVLTF.

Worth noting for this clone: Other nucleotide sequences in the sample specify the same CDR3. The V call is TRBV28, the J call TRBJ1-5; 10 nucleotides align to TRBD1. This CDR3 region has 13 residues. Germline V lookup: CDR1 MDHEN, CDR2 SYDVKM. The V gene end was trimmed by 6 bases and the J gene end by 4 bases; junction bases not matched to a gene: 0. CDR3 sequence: CASRGQGNQPQHF. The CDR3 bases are TGTGCCAGCAGGGGACAGGGGAATCAGCCCCAGCATTTT.

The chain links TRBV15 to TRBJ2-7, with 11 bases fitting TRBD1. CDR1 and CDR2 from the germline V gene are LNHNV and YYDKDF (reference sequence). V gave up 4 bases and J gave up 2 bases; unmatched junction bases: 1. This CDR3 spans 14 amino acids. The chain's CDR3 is CATSMGQGAYEQYF. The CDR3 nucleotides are TGTGCCACCAGCATGGGACAGGGGGCCTACGAGCAGTACTTC.

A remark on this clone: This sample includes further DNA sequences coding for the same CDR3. CDR3 in DNA: TGTGCCAGCAGTTGGACGGATGAAAAACTGTTTTTT. Protein sequence: CASSWTDEKLFF. This chain connects TRBV6-6 to TRBJ1-4; D is unresolved. Germline CDR1 is MNHNY and CDR2 is SVGAGI (reference sequence). The CDR3 sequence is 12 residues long. Trimming cost V 4 bases and J 6 bases, with 6 bases left between them.

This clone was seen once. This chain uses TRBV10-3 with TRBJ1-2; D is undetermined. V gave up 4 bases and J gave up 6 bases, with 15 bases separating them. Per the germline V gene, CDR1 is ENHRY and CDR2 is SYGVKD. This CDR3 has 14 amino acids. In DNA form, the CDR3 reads TGTGCCATCAGTGTTAGTGGGAGGGTTGATGGCTACACCTTC. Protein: CAISVSGRVDGYTF.

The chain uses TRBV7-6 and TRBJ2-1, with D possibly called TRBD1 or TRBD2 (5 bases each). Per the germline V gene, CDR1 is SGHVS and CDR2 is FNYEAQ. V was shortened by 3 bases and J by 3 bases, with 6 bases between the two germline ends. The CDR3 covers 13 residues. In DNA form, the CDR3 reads TGTGCCAGCAGCTTGAGGGGCTACAATGAGCAGTTCTTC. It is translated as CASSLRGYNEQFF.

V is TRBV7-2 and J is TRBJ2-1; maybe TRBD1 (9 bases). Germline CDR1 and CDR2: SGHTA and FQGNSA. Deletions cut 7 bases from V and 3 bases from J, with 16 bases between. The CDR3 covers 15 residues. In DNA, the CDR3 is TGTGCCAGCACGGGGGGGACAGGGAACTACAATGAGCAGTTCTTC. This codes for CASTGGTGNYNEQFF.

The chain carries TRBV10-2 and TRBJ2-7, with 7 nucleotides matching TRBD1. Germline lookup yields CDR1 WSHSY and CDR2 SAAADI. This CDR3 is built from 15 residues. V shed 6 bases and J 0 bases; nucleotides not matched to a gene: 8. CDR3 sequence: CASRLDRVLSYEQYF. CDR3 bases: TGCGCCAGCAGGCTTGACAGGGTCCTCTCCTACGAGCAGTACTTC.

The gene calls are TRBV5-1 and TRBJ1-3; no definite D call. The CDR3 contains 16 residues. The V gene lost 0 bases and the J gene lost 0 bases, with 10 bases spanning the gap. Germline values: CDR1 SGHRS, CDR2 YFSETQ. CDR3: CASSLAGSGSGNTIYF. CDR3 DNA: TGCGCCAGCAGCTTGGCGGGGAGTGGCTCTGGAAACACCATATATTTT.

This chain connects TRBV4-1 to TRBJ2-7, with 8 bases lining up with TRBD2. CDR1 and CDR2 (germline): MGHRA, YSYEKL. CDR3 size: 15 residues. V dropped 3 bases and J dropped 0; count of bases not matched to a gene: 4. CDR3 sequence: CASSHPGGGSYEQYF. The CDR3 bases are TGCGCCAGCAGCCACCCGGGAGGGGGCTCCTACGAGCAGTACTTC.

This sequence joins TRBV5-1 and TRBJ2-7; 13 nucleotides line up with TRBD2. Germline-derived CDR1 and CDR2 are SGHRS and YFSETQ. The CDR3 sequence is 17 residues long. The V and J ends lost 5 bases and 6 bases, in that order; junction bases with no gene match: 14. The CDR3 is CASSPRTGTSGMGEQYF. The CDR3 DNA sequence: TGCGCCAGCAGTCCCAGAACCGGGACTAGCGGGATGGGCGAGCAGTACTTC.

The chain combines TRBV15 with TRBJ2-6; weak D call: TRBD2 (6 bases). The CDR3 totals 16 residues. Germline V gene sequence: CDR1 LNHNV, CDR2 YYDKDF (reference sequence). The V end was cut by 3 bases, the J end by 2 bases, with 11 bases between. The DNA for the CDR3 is TGTGCCACCAGCAGGGAGGGAGGCCCTGGGGCCAACGTCCTGACTTTC. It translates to CATSREGGPGANVLTF.

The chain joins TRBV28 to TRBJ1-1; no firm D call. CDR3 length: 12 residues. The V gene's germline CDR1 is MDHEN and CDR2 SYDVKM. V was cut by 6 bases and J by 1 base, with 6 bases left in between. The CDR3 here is CASRTSNTEAFF. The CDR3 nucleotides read TGTGCCAGCAGAACTTCGAACACTGAAGCTTTCTTT.

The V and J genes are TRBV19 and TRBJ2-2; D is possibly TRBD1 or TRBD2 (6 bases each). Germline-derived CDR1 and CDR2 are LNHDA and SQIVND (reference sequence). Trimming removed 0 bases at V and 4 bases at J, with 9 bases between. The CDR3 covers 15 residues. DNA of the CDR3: TGTGCCAGTAGTATAGATGGGGGGCCCACCGGGGAGCTGTTTTTT. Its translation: CASSIDGGPTGELFF.

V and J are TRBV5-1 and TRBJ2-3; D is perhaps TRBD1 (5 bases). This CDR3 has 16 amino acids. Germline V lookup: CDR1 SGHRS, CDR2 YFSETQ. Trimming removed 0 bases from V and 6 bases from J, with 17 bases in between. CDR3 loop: CASSLDTGRAGDTQYF. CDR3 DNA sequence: TGCGCCAGCAGCTTGGACACAGGTAGGGCAGGGGATACGCAGTATTTT. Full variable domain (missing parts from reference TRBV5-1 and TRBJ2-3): KAGVTQTPRYLIKTRGQQVTLSCSPISGHRSVSWYQQTPGQGLQFLFEYFSETQRNKGNFPGRFSGRQFSNSRSEMNVSTLELGDSALYLCASSLDTGRAGDTQYFGPGTRLTVL.

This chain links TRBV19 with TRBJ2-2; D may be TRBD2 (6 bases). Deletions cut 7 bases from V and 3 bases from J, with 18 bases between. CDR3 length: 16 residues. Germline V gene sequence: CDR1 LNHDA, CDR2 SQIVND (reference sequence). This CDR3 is CASNSPVAEYTGELFF. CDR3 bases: TGTGCCAGTAATTCCCCCGTAGCGGAGTACACCGGGGAGCTGTTTTTT. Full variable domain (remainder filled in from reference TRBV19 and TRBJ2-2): DGGITQSPKYLFRKEGQNVTLSCEQNLNHDAMYWYRQDPGQGLRLIYYSQIVNDFQKGDIAEGYSVSREKKESFPLTVTSAQKNPTAFYLCASNSPVAEYTGELFFGEGSRLTVL.

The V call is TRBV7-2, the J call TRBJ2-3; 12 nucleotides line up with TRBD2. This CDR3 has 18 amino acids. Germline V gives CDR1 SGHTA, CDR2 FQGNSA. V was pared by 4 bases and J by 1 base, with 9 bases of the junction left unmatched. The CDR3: CASSSGTSGPPRTDTQYF. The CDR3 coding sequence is TGTGCCAGCAGCTCCGGGACTAGCGGGCCCCCGCGCACAGATACGCAGTATTTT.

Written as DNA, the CDR3 is TGTGCCAGCAGTGAAGCCCGGGCTGAAGCTTTCTTT. It is translated as CASSEARAEAFF. The chain combines TRBV2 with TRBJ1-1; D remains ambiguous. Trimming took off 0 bases at V and 6 bases at J, with 5 bases between the two ends. Germline V gene lookup returns CDR1 SNHLY and CDR2 FYNNEI. The CDR3 runs 12 residues.